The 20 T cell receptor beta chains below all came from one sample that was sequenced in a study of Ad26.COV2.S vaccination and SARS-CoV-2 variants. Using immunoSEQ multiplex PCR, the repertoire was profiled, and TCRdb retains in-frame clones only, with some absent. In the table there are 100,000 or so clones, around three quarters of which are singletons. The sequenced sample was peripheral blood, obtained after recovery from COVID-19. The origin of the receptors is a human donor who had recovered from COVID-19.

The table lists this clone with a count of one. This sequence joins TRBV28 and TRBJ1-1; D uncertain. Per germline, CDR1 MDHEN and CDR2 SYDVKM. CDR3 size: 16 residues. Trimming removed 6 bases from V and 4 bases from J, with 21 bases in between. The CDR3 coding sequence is TGTGCCAGCAGCCCTAAGGGCGTTGAAGTGAGCACTGAAGCTTTCTTT. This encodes CASSPKGVEVSTEAFF. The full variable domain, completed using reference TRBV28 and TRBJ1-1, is DVKVTQSSRYLVKRTGEKVFLECVQDMDHENMFWYRQDPGLGLRLIYFSYDVKMKEKGDIPEGYSVSREKKERFSLILESASTNQTSMYLCASSPKGVEVSTEAFFGQGTRLTVV.

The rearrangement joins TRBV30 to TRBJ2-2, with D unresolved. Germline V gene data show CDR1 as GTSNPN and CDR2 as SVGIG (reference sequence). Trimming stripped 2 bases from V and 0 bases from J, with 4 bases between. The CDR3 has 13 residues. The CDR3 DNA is TGTGCCTGGAGTTTCTCGAACACCGGGGAGCTGTTTTTT. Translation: CAWSFSNTGELFF.

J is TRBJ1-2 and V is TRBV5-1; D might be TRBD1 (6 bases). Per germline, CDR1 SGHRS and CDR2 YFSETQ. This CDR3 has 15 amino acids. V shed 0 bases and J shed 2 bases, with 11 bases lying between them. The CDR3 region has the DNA TGCGCCAGCAGCTTGGCCACTACAGGGAACTATGGCTACACCTTC. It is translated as CASSLATTGNYGYTF. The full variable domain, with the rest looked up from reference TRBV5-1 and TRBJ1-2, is KAGVTQTPRYLIKTRGQQVTLSCSPISGHRSVSWYQQTPGQGLQFLFEYFSETQRNKGNFPGRFSGRQFSNSRSEMNVSTLELGDSALYLCASSLATTGNYGYTFGSGTRLTVV.

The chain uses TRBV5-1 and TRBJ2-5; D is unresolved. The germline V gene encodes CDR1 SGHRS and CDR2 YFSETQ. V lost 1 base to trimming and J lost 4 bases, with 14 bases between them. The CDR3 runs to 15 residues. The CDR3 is CASSLTTGVGETQYF. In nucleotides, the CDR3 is TGCGCCAGCAGCTTGACGACTGGGGTGGGAGAGACCCAGTACTTC.

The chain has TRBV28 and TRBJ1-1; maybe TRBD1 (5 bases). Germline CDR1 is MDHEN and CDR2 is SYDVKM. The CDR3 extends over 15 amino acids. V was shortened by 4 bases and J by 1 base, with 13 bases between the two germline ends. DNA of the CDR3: TGTGCCAGCAGTTCCCAGATAAGGGGGAACACTGAAGCTTTCTTT. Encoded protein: CASSSQIRGNTEAFF.

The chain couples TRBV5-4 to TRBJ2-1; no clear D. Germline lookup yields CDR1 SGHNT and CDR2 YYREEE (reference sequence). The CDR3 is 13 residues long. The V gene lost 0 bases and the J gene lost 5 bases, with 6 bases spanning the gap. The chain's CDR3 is CASSLAPDNEQFF. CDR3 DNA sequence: TGTGCCAGCAGCTTGGCCCCCGACAATGAGCAGTTCTTC.

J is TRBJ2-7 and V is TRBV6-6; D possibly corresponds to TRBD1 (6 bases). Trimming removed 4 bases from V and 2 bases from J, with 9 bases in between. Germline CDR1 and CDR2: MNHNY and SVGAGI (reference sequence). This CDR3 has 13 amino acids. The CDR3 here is CASSLQGPYEQYF. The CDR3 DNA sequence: TGTGCCAGCAGTTTACAGGGTCCCTACGAGCAGTACTTC.

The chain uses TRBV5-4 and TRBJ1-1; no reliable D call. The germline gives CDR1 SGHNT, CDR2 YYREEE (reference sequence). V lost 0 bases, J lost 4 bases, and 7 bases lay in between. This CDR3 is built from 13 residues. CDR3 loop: CASSLGHFTEAFF. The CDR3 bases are TGTGCCAGCAGCTTGGGACATTTCACTGAAGCTTTCTTT.

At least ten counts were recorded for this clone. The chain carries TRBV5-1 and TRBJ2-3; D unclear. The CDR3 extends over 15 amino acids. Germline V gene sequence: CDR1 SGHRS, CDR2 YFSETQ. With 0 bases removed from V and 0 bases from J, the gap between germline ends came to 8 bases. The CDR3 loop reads CASSLGLASTDTQYF. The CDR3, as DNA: TGCGCCAGCAGCTTGGGGTTAGCTAGCACAGATACGCAGTATTTT.

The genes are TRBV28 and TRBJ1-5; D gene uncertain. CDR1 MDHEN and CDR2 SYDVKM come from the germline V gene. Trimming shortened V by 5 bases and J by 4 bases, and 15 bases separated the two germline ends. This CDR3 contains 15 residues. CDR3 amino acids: CASSPPVGLNQPQHF. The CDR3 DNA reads TGTGCCAGCAGTCCACCGGTCGGACTGAATCAGCCCCAGCATTTT.

The CDR3: CAIRFTSGSTDTQYF. CDR3 sequence (DNA): TGTGCCATCAGGTTTACTAGCGGCTCCACAGATACGCAGTATTTT. This sequence joins TRBV10-3 and TRBJ2-3; TRBD2 matches 8 bases. Per germline, CDR1 ENHRY and CDR2 SYGVKD. J gave up 2 bases and V 6 bases, and 7 bases lay outside the gene matches. This CDR3 has 15 residues.

Written as DNA, the CDR3 is TGTGCCAGCAGTTCGTCCACAGGGGGACGAGGTCAGCCCCAGCATTTT. Protein sequence: CASSSSTGGRGQPQHF. The chain recombines TRBV27 with TRBJ1-5; TRBD1 matches 8 bases. The trim removed 4 bases at V and 6 bases at J, leaving 11 bases unmatched. The CDR3 spans 16 residues. Germline CDR1 MNHEY, CDR2 SMNVEV (reference sequence).

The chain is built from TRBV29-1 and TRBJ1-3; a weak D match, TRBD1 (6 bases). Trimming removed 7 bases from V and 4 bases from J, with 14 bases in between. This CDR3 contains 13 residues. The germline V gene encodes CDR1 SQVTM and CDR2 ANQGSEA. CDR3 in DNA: TGCAGCGCTCTACAGGGAGGAGGAAACACCATATATTTT. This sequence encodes CSALQGGGNTIYF.

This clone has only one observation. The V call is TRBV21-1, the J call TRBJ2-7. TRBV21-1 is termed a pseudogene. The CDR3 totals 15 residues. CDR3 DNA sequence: TGTGCCAGCAGCAAAGTTTCCAGCCGATTCTACGAGCAGTACTTC. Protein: CASSKVSSRFYEQYF.

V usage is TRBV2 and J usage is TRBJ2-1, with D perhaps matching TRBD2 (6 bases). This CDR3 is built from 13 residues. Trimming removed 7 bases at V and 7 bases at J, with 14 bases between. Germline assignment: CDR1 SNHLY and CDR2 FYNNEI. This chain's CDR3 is CASNGRRVNEQFF. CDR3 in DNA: TGTGCCAGCAATGGTCGGAGGGTGAATGAGCAGTTCTTC.

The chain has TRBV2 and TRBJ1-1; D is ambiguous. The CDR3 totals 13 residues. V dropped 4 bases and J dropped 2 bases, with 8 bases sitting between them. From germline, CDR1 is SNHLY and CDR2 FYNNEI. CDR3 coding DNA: TGTGCCAGCAGTGTGTACACTAACACTGAAGCTTTCTTT. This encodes CASSVYTNTEAFF. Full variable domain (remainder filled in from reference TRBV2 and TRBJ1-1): EPEVTQTPSHQVTQMGQEVILRCVPISNHLYFYWYRQILGQKVEFLVSFYNNEISEKSEIFDDQFSVERPDGSNFTLKIRSTKLEDSAMYFCASSVYTNTEAFFGQGTRLTVV.

In DNA form, the CDR3 reads TGTGCCAGTTCGGGGACAGGGGGCCGAGGCGGGGAGCTGTTTTTT. It encodes CASSGTGGRGGELFF. The chain recombines TRBV6-5 with TRBJ2-2; 12 bases line up with TRBD1. V lost 9 bases and J lost 7; bases outside the gene matches: 9. Germline lookup yields CDR1 MNHEY and CDR2 SVGAGI. The CDR3 is 15 residues long.

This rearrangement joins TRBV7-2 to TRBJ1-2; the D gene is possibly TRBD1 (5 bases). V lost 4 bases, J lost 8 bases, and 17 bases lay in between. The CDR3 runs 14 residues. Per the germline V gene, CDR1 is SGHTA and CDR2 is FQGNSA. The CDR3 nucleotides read TGTGCCAGCAGCTCGGGACTCCCGGGGGGGGGCTACACCTTC. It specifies CASSSGLPGGGYTF. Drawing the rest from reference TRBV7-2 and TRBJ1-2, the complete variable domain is GAGVSQSPSNKVTEKGKDVELRCDPISGHTALYWYRQSLGQGLEFLIYFQGNSAPDKSGLPSDRFSAERTGGSVSTLTIQRTQQEDSAVYLCASSSGLPGGGYTFGSGTRLTVV.

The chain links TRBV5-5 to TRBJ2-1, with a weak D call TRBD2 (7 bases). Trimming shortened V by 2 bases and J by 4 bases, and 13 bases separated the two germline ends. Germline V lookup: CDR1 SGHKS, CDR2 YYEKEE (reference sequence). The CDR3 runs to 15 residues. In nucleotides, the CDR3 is TGTGCCAGCAGCTTACGGCGGGGGCATTACAATGAGCAGTTCTTC. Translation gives CASSLRRGHYNEQFF.

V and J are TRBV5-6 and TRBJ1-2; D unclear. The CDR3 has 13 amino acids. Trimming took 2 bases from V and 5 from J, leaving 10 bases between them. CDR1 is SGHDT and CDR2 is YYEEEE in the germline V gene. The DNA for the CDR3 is TGTGCCAGCAGCTTTACCGGTATATATGGCTACACCTTC. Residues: CASSFTGIYGYTF.